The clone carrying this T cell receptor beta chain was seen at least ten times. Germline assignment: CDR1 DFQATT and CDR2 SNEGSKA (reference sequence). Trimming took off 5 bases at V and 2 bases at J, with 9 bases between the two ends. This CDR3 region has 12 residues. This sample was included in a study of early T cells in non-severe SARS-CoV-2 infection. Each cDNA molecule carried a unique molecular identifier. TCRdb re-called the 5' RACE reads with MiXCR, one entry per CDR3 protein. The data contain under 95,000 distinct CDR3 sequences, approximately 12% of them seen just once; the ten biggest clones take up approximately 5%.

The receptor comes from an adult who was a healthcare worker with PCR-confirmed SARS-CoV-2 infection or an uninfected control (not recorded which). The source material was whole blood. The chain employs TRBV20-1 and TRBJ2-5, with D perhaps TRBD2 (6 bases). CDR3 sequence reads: CSAGGLQETQYF. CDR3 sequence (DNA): TGCAGTGCTGGGGGACTTCAAGAGACCCAGTACTTC.